Below, one T cell receptor (beta chain) is given with its context. This receptor's antigen is unknown. The sample holds no much larger clone one base away, and base qualities are not on file. Normal lung samples came from the same patient and consisted of non-adjacent lung tissue collected as far from the tumour as possible, at a distance of at least 3 cm. Genomic DNA was extracted with the QIAamp DNA kit from frozen aliquots of unsorted single-cell suspensions. Tissues were received within 2 hours of resection and were immediately processed into single-cell suspensions. Tissue was mechanically dissociated and enzymatically digested with DNase I, collagenase I and hyaluronidase for approximately 31 minutes at 37 °C, then filtered and RBC-lysed. A two-step multiplex PCR was used to amplify TCR-beta CDR3 regions from genomic DNA, and Illumina-compatible adaptors were added in the second step. TCR-beta immunosequencing was performed on an Illumina platform as a commercial immunoSEQ service. On the authors' methods: Repertoires were summarised as Top 10 Clones, the percentage of T-cell templates from the ten most frequent sequences, and productive clonality. Productive clonality had a range of 0 to 1, where 1 means a monoclonal population. Tumour-associated clones, identified using log10 scatter plots, were defined as sequences that made up at least 0.1% of tumour T-cell templates and were not found in the matched non-adjacent lung. Student's t-tests were used for two-group comparisons, ANOVA for comparisons across stages, and linear regression for relationships, with analyses done in GraphPad Prism7 and R. TCRdb holds this immuneACCESS table with in-frame rearrangements only. Some clones are missing; in checked studies, unresolved V genes explain under half, and the rest has no known cause. V and J calls and clone size are copied from that table; D and trimming were computed from the DNA. This sample lists a few hundred clones; 65% to 80% were detected once. Jointly, the top ten make up 61% of the sample.

This sample stems from a study of immune cell composition in non-small cell lung cancer (TCRdb year 2017). Looking at the study overall: Histologic subtype, mainly lung adenocarcinoma or squamous cell carcinoma, was assigned on the basis of H&E together with p63, CK5, Napsin A and TTF-1 immunohistochemistry. Several tumour specimens with TCR-beta data were of rare histological subtypes and were excluded from the subtype comparisons. TCR-beta sequencing from Adaptive Biotechnologies was done on a few dozen paired sets of NSCLC tumour and non-adjacent lung specimens and on about two dozen tumour-only specimens. In supplementary cohort #1, which comprised 10 lung adenocarcinoma cases, paired tumour/lung TCR-beta sequencing was performed and TIL populations were generated so that tumour reactivity could be assessed.

CDR1 SGHRS and CDR2 YFSETQ are derived from the germline V gene. The CDR3 holds 14 amino acids from the cysteine to the phenylalanine. Solely the CDR3 DNA is kept, with 42 bases framed from the first base. V loses 3 bases, J loses 1 base, and the germline ends lie 10 bases apart. Here is what the overall study found, with its caveats: Across ten to eleven adenocarcinoma cases, the maximal tumour-associated clone frequency showed a strong correlation with TIL tumour reactivity, but overall clonality showed no such correlation. No significant correlation was found between tumour TCR-beta clonality and smoking pack-years. Tumour-associated clones >0.5% occurred in nearly half of NSCLC cases: around 32% of adenocarcinomas versus roughly 68% of squamous carcinomas. The reactivity cohort included only around nine cases, and whether tumour-reactive clones share sequences with the dominant in vivo tumour-associated clones was not shown.

The TCR sequence derives from a human donor with non-small cell lung cancer. The rearrangement combines TRBV5-1 with TRBJ2-5; there is no confident call for the D gene. What was sequenced was non-adjacent lung tissue. The CDR3 has the sequence CASSSTPGQETQYF. The bases are TGCGCCAGCAGCTCAACCCCGGGCCAAGAGACCCAGTACTTC. Reference TRBV5-1 and TRBJ2-5 proteins supply the regions before and after the CDR3; the full variable domain is: KAGVTQTPRYLIKTRGQQVTLSCSPISGHRSVSWYQQTPGQGLQFLFEYFSETQRNKGNFPGRFSGRQFSNSRSEMNVSTLELGDSALYLCASSSTPGQETQYFGPGTRLLVL.